This entry lists 24 T cell receptor beta chains sequenced from one sample in a study of T cells in localized non-small cell lung cancer. The repertoire was sequenced with immunoSEQ multiplex PCR; TCRdb's copy has only in-frame clones and lacks some. The sample consists of 2,500 to 3,500 clones, 30% to 35% of them appearing once. This specimen consisted of lung tumor tissue, obtained before any cancer treatment. Every receptor here comes from an older female donor with stage I lung adenocarcinoma.

CDR3 DNA sequence: TGTGCCAGCAGTACCCGGACAGGCCTTAATGAAAAACTGTTTTTT. It codes for CASSTRTGLNEKLFF. The rearrangement links TRBV27 to TRBJ1-4; 7 bases are shared with TRBD1. Trimming took 5 bases from V and 4 from J; bases not matched to a gene: 7. Looked up from germline, CDR1 is MNHEY and CDR2 is SMNVEV (reference sequence). This CDR3 has 15 residues.

There are a few counts of this clone. The chain links TRBV6-9 to TRBJ2-7, with a tentative D call TRBD1 (6 bases). Germline assignment: CDR1 MNHGY and CDR2 SVAAGI. V lost 6 bases and J lost 2, with 17 bases in between. CDR3 length: 15 residues. CDR3 in DNA: TGTGCCAGCAGGTCTCCAACAGGGAAGGCCTACGAGCAGTACTTC. As protein: CASRSPTGKAYEQYF.

The rearrangement links TRBV10-3 to TRBJ1-2; D is uncertain. V was pared by 0 bases and J by 4 bases, with 9 bases between. The germline CDR1 and CDR2 sequences are ENHRY and SYGVKD. This CDR3 has 14 residues. The CDR3 sequence: CAISESTWAYGYTF. DNA for the CDR3: TGTGCCATCAGTGAGTCGACTTGGGCCTATGGCTACACCTTC.

This clone has a handful of counts. The V and J genes are TRBV14 and TRBJ1-3, with D perhaps TRBD1 (5 bases). There are 14 residues in the CDR3. In germline, CDR1 is SGHDN, CDR2 FVKESK. The V gene lost 4 bases and the J gene lost 4 bases, with 11 bases spanning the gap. The CDR3 loop is CASSLGTGGNTIYF. CDR3 coding DNA: TGTGCCAGCAGCCTTGGGACGGGGGGAAACACCATATATTTT.

This clone was found a few times. J is TRBJ1-3 and V is TRBV30; D gene unclear. Trimming left V 1 base short and J 0 bases short, with 10 bases between. The CDR3 is 15 amino acids. Germline loops: CDR1 GTSNPN, CDR2 SVGIG (reference sequence). The CDR3 region has the DNA TGTGCCTGGAGTGAAGGCAGAGCCTCTGGAAACACCATATATTTT. The encoded protein is CAWSEGRASGNTIYF.

The J gene is TRBJ1-4, the V gene TRBV6-8, with D hard to call. Germline V CDR1 and CDR2: MNHGY, SAAAGT. Trimming stripped 6 bases from V and 11 bases from J, with 13 bases between. This CDR3 has 12 residues. The CDR3 DNA follows: TGTGCCAGCAGAGGACCCCCGCTCAAACTGTTTTTT. Protein: CASRGPPLKLFF.

The V gene is TRBV19, the J gene TRBJ1-5, with unresolved D. The CDR3 has 14 amino acids. Trimming took 3 bases from V and 4 from J, leaving 10 bases between them. Germline CDR1 and CDR2: LNHDA and SQIVND (reference sequence). The CDR3 DNA sequence: TGTGCCAGTAGTATCCCGGGGTCAAATCAGCCCCAGCATTTT. It is translated as CASSIPGSNQPQHF. The whole variable domain, remainder taken from reference TRBV19 and TRBJ1-5, is DGGITQSPKYLFRKEGQNVTLSCEQNLNHDAMYWYRQDPGQGLRLIYYSQIVNDFQKGDIAEGYSVSREKKESFPLTVTSAQKNPTAFYLCASSIPGSNQPQHFGDGTRLSIL.

V usage is TRBV30 and J usage is TRBJ1-3; D remains unclear. This CDR3 is 12 amino acids long. CDR1 and CDR2 from the germline V gene are GTSNPN and SVGIG (reference sequence). V was trimmed by 4 bases and J by 3 bases, leaving 7 bases between them. CDR3 DNA sequence: TGTGCCTGGAACCGGATTGGAAACACCATATATTTT. Translating gives CAWNRIGNTIYF. Together with reference TRBV30 and TRBJ1-3, the CDR3 gives the full variable domain: SQTIHQWPATLVQPVGSPLSLECTVEGTSNPNLYWYRQAAGRGLQLLFYSVGIGQISSEVPQNLSASRPQDRQFILSSKKLLLSDSGFYLCAWNRIGNTIYFGEGSWLTVV.

The chain has TRBV5-1 and TRBJ2-3; no clear D gene. Trimming removed 2 bases from V and 0 bases from J, with 10 bases in between. The germline CDR1 and CDR2 sequences are SGHRS and YFSETQ. The CDR3 contains 15 residues. This CDR3 reads CASSFTDPSTDTQYF. The CDR3 region has the DNA TGCGCCAGCAGCTTCACAGACCCAAGCACAGATACGCAGTATTTT.

V usage is TRBV28 and J usage is TRBJ2-2; 8 bases are shared with TRBD1. This CDR3 has 16 amino acids. Germline lookup yields CDR1 MDHEN and CDR2 SYDVKM. J gave up 1 base and V 4 bases, and 5 bases lay outside the gene matches. In nucleotides, the CDR3 is TGTGCCAGCAGTTATCAGGGGGCAAGGAACACCGGGGAGCTGTTTTTT. This codes for CASSYQGARNTGELFF.

CDR3 amino acids: CATSRDRQAETQYF. As DNA, the CDR3 is TGTGCCACCAGCAGAGATCGCCAAGCAGAGACCCAGTACTTC. J is TRBJ2-5 and V is TRBV15; D unresolved. The CDR3 sequence is 14 residues long. CDR1 and CDR2 from the germline V gene are LNHNV and YYDKDF (reference sequence). Deletions cut 0 bases from V and 4 bases from J, with 9 bases between. Together with reference TRBV15 and TRBJ2-5, the CDR3 gives the full variable domain: DAMVIQNPRYQVTQFGKPVTLSCSQTLNHNVMYWYQQKSSQAPKLLFHYYDKDFNNEADTPDNFQSRRPNTSFCFLDIRSPGLGDTAMYLCATSRDRQAETQYFGPGTRLLVL.

The CDR3 sequence is CASSPLLDRVGFGYTF. The CDR3 bases are TGTGCCAGCTCCCCTCTTCTCGACAGGGTGGGATTTGGCTACACCTTC. This chain links TRBV18 with TRBJ1-2, with 7 bases fitting TRBD1. V shed 6 bases and J 7 bases; nucleotides not matched to a gene: 17. Germline V lookup: CDR1 KGHSH, CDR2 LQKENI. CDR3 length equals 16 residues.

A few counts support this clone. This chain links TRBV2 with TRBJ1-5; TRBD1 agrees at 8 bases. The CDR3 runs 15 residues. Germline V gene lookup returns CDR1 SNHLY and CDR2 FYNNEI. V was clipped by 1 base and J by 7 bases; unmatched bases: 6. CDR3 DNA: TGTGCCAGCAGTGAAGGGACAGGGCGAGGGCAGCCCCAGCATTTT. Translating it yields CASSEGTGRGQPQHF.

The chain joins TRBV28 to TRBJ1-2, with a possible D match to TRBD1 (5 bases). CDR1 is MDHEN, CDR2 SYDVKM, per germline. This CDR3 comprises 16 residues. Trimming stripped 3 bases from V and 4 bases from J, with 18 bases between. The DNA for the CDR3 is TGTGCCAGCAGTTTGGGATCCTCGGGACGCTCCTATGGCTACACCTTC. Translating it yields CASSLGSSGRSYGYTF.

The genes are TRBV28 and TRBJ1-1; 7 nucleotides agree with TRBD1. The V and J ends lost 6 bases and 7 bases, in that order; junction bases with no gene match: 5. The CDR3 extends over 12 amino acids. Germline assignment: CDR1 MDHEN and CDR2 SYDVKM. In DNA form, the CDR3 reads TGTGCCAGCAGACTACGACAGGGTGAAGCTTTCTTT. Its translation is CASRLRQGEAFF.

In its sample, this clone was seen a few times. The chain is built from TRBV14 and TRBJ2-7, with TRBD2 matching 13 bases. V trimming: 6 bases; J trimming: 6 bases; junction bases outside the gene matches: 14. The length of the CDR3 is 17 residues. Germline values: CDR1 SGHDN, CDR2 FVKESK. CDR3 DNA sequence: TGTGCCAGCAGACTGAGGACTAGCGGGAGATGGGGGGCCGAGCAGTACTTC. Its translation: CASRLRTSGRWGAEQYF.

The CDR3 loop is CASSLPTGGRAFF. The CDR3 nucleotides read TGTGCCAGCAGCTTACCGACAGGGGGGAGAGCTTTCTTT. The chain has TRBV7-2 and TRBJ1-1, with 9 bases identical to TRBD1. V was clipped by 2 bases and J by 10 bases; unmatched bases: 5. The CDR3 runs to 13 residues. Germline V lookup: CDR1 SGHTA, CDR2 FQGNSA.

For the CDR3, the DNA is TGTGCCAGCTCACCTGGAGGTTTGGGTCAGCCCCAGCATTTT. It specifies CASSPGGLGQPQHF. V gene TRBV18 combines with J gene TRBJ1-5; no firm D call. The V end lost 3 bases, the J end lost 6 bases, and 12 bases lay between the germline ends. The germline gives CDR1 KGHSH, CDR2 LQKENI. The CDR3 totals 14 residues.

This clone showed up just a few times. This chain uses TRBV6-8 with TRBJ1-1; 7 bases are shared with TRBD1. The length of the CDR3 is 14 residues. In germline, CDR1 is MNHGY, CDR2 SAAAGT. The J segment lost 5 bases and the V segment lost 3 bases, leaving 6 bases of the junction unmatched. CDR3 in DNA: TGTGCCAGCAGTTATACCGACAGGGTGACTGAAGCTTTCTTT. Encoded protein: CASSYTDRVTEAFF.

This clone appeared a few times. The chain couples TRBV6-8 to TRBJ2-1; 14 bases align to TRBD2. V lost 6 bases to trimming and J lost 3 bases; unmatched junction nucleotides: 7. The CDR3 runs 17 residues. The germline CDR1 and CDR2 sequences are MNHGY and SAAAGT. The DNA of the CDR3 is TGTGCCAGCAGCCCCGGACTAGCGGGAGGCCTCTACAATGAGCAGTTCTTC. Amino acids: CASSPGLAGGLYNEQFF.

The genes are TRBV15 and TRBJ2-2; 8 nucleotides agree with TRBD1. Trimming cost V 0 bases and J 2 bases; bases outside gene matches: 5. CDR1 and CDR2 from the germline V gene are LNHNV and YYDKDF (reference sequence). The CDR3 runs to 17 residues. Written as DNA, the CDR3 is TGTGCCACCAGCAGAGATCGCCAGGGGGCAAACACCGGGGAGCTGTTTTTT. Protein sequence: CATSRDRQGANTGELFF.

V and J are TRBV11-3 and TRBJ2-1, with TRBD2 matching over 9 bases. CDR1 is SGHNT and CDR2 is YENEEA in the germline V gene. The V and J ends lost 6 bases and 2 bases, in that order; junction bases with no gene match: 5. The length of the CDR3 is 15 residues. The CDR3 DNA is TGTGCCAGCAGACTAGCGGGTCTCCCCTACAATGAGCAGTTCTTC. This gives the protein CASRLAGLPYNEQFF.

By frequency in the sample, this clone is medium-sized. CDR3 amino acids: CASSNGGGGWVNTEAFF. DNA for the CDR3: TGTGCCAGCAGCAACGGAGGTGGGGGGTGGGTGAACACTGAAGCTTTCTTT. This sequence joins TRBV9 and TRBJ1-1, with D possibly matching TRBD1 (5 bases). Germline values: CDR1 SGDLS, CDR2 YYNGEE. V shed 4 bases and J shed 0 bases, with 19 bases lying between them. The CDR3 extends over 17 amino acids.

V and J are TRBV30 and TRBJ1-3, with 7 positions matching TRBD1. Germline values: CDR1 GTSNPN, CDR2 SVGIG (reference sequence). The CDR3 runs 15 residues. Unmatched junction bases numbered 3, after V lost 1 base and J lost 0 bases. CDR3 sequence reads: CAWSARQGSGNTIYF. DNA of the CDR3: TGTGCCTGGAGTGCCCGACAGGGCTCTGGAAACACCATATATTTT.